Below are 15 T cell receptor beta chains sequenced from a single sample in a study of siplizumab effects on memory and regulatory T cells. These receptors have no known antigen. The table came from immunoSEQ multiplex PCR; TCRdb's copy has only in-frame clones and leaves some out. Among some 20,000 clones listed, around half were seen once. Coculturing at 37°C lasted 6 days for the mixed lymphocyte reaction cells. Sequencing was performed on CFSE-low (dividing) CD4+ T cells sorted from an allogeneic mixed lymphocyte reaction. These receptors originate from a human donor in good health; the cells came from an allogeneic mixed lymphocyte reaction.

The chain links TRBV4-1 to TRBJ2-7; D possibly corresponds to TRBD2 (5 bases). This CDR3 contains 15 residues. Trimming pared 3 bases from V and 2 bases from J, leaving 14 bases between. Germline V CDR1 and CDR2: MGHRA, YSYEKL. For the CDR3, the DNA is TGCGCCAGCAGCCAGCGGCTGCTAGCCGCCTACGAGCAGTACTTC. Its protein product is CASSQRLLAAYEQYF.

Only a few counts were recorded for this clone. CDR3 amino acids: CASKQGDQPQHF. In DNA, the CDR3 is TGTGCCAGCAAACAGGGTGATCAGCCCCAGCATTTT. The J gene is TRBJ1-5, the V gene TRBV6-1, with D perhaps TRBD1 (6 bases). V was shortened by 7 bases and J by 5 bases, with 9 bases between the two germline ends. Germline CDR1 and CDR2: MNHNS and SASEGT. This CDR3 contains 12 residues.

By sample share, this clone is medium-sized (0.01 to 0.1%). A junction boundary mismatches the germline segment, possibly from a read error. The chain carries TRBV14 and TRBJ2-4; 10 nucleotides line up with TRBD1. Germline CDR1 is SGHDN and CDR2 is FVKESK. This CDR3 spans 14 amino acids. This chain's CDR3 is CASSQGVPDRGLNF. DNA for the CDR3: TGTGCCAGCAGCCAAGGCGTGCCGGACAGGGGGTTGAACTTC.

The chain employs TRBV5-1 and TRBJ2-3; 8 bases fit TRBD2. The CDR3 extends over 16 amino acids. Trimming took 3 bases from V and 4 from J; bases not matched to a gene: 10. Germline V gene data show CDR1 as SGHRS and CDR2 as YFSETQ. The CDR3 here is CASSSGTSGLSDTQYF. The CDR3 coding sequence is TGCGCCAGCAGCTCGGGGACTAGTGGTCTTTCAGATACGCAGTATTTT.

This clone is medium-sized (0.01 to 0.1%). This rearrangement joins TRBV28 to TRBJ1-1; a weak D match, TRBD1 (5 bases). The V end lost 7 bases, the J end lost 5 bases, and 8 bases lay between the germline ends. Germline V lookup: CDR1 MDHEN, CDR2 SYDVKM. CDR3 size: 11 residues. CDR3 bases: TGTGCCAGCACCGGGGGAACTGAAGCTTTCTTT. It specifies CASTGGTEAFF.

This clone came up a few times. The chain combines TRBV19 with TRBJ2-3; 9 bases are shared with TRBD1. The CDR3 spans 13 residues. Trimming cost V 8 bases and J 1 base; bases outside gene matches: 1. CDR1 is LNHDA, CDR2 SQIVND, per germline (reference sequence). For the CDR3, the DNA is TGTGCCAGTGGGGACAGGGGCACAGATACGCAGTATTTT. This translates into CASGDRGTDTQYF. The full variable domain, its missing parts supplied by reference TRBV19 and TRBJ2-3, is DGGITQSPKYLFRKEGQNVTLSCEQNLNHDAMYWYRQDPGQGLRLIYYSQIVNDFQKGDIAEGYSVSREKKESFPLTVTSAQKNPTAFYLCASGDRGTDTQYFGPGTRLTVL.

The sample holds a few counts of this clone. V usage is TRBV18 and J usage is TRBJ1-5; tentatively, D is TRBD1 (5 bases). The CDR3 totals 15 residues. Trimming removed 6 bases at V and 0 bases at J, with 12 bases between. Germline CDR1 KGHSH, CDR2 LQKENI. The CDR3 sequence is CASSGRRFSNQPQHF. The CDR3 nucleotides are TGTGCCAGCTCGGGGCGACGGTTTAGCAATCAGCCCCAGCATTTT.

The gene calls are TRBV7-3 and TRBJ2-7; D is unresolved. Germline V lookup: CDR1 SGHTA, CDR2 FQGTGA. CDR3 length equals 15 residues. V lost 2 bases and J lost 2, with 13 bases in between. CDR3 region: CASSLYHGEAYEQYF. The CDR3 bases are TGTGCCAGCAGCTTATATCATGGGGAAGCCTACGAGCAGTACTTC.

The V call is TRBV6-5, the J call TRBJ1-1; possible D gene TRBD1, 5 bases. Germline V gene sequence: CDR1 MNHEY, CDR2 SVGAGI. CDR3 size: 14 residues. V was shortened by 2 bases and J by 1 base, with 8 bases between the two germline ends. DNA for the CDR3: TGTGCCAGCAGTTACATTCAGGGGAACACTGAAGCTTTCTTT. Its protein product is CASSYIQGNTEAFF.

CDR3 DNA: TGCGCCAGCAGCTTGGCCCTGACTCAAGAGACCCAGTACTTC. Its protein is CASSLALTQETQYF. The chain links TRBV5-1 to TRBJ2-5; D is unclear. The CDR3 loop spans 14 amino acids. Germline values: CDR1 SGHRS, CDR2 YFSETQ. V was trimmed by 0 bases and J by 2 bases, leaving 8 bases between them. Drawing the rest from reference TRBV5-1 and TRBJ2-5, the complete variable domain is KAGVTQTPRYLIKTRGQQVTLSCSPISGHRSVSWYQQTPGQGLQFLFEYFSETQRNKGNFPGRFSGRQFSNSRSEMNVSTLELGDSALYLCASSLALTQETQYFGPGTRLLVL.

The chain carries TRBV5-1 and TRBJ2-1; 12 bases are a match to TRBD1. Germline assignment: CDR1 SGHRS and CDR2 YFSETQ. This CDR3 contains 16 residues. Losses at the gene ends were 1 base for V and 9 bases for J; bases not matched to a gene: 8. The CDR3 reads CASSLSGQGAYVEQFF. DNA for the CDR3: TGCGCCAGCAGCTTGTCGGGACAGGGGGCGTACGTTGAGCAGTTCTTC.

The chain joins TRBV7-2 to TRBJ2-7; a weak D match, TRBD2 (6 bases). The V end lost 5 bases, the J end lost 4 bases, and 15 bases lay between the germline ends. CDR3 length equals 14 residues. Germline V gives CDR1 SGHTA, CDR2 FQGNSA. The CDR3 nucleotides read TGTGCCAGCAGCCTGGGTGGAGGGGCATACGAGCAGTACTTC. As protein: CASSLGGGAYEQYF.

CDR3 loop: CASSRGNTEAFF. The CDR3 coding sequence is TGCGCCAGCAGTCGGGGGAACACTGAAGCTTTCTTT. The V call is TRBV10-2, the J call TRBJ1-1, with no clear D. The germline V and J ends were trimmed by 5 bases and 1 base, with 5 bases remaining between them. There are 12 residues in the CDR3. CDR1 and CDR2 (germline): WSHSY, SAAADI.

V is TRBV18 and J is TRBJ2-5; 9 nucleotides match TRBD2. The germline V gene encodes CDR1 KGHSH and CDR2 LQKENI. The CDR3 has 14 residues. The V segment lost 3 bases and the J segment 4 bases; nucleotides outside the gene matches: 3. In nucleotides, the CDR3 is TGTGCCAGCTCACCCCAGCGGGGGGCAGAGACCCAGTACTTC. Translated: CASSPQRGAETQYF.

The chain joins TRBV19 to TRBJ2-7, with a weak D call TRBD2 (5 bases). Germline CDR1 and CDR2: LNHDA and SQIVND (reference sequence). The CDR3 sequence is 16 residues long. The V end lost 6 bases, the J end lost 5 bases, and 23 bases lay between the germline ends. The DNA for the CDR3 is TGTGCCAGTAGCGGACGGCGAGCGGCTGAGAGGGACGAGCAGTACTTC. This sequence encodes CASSGRRAAERDEQYF.